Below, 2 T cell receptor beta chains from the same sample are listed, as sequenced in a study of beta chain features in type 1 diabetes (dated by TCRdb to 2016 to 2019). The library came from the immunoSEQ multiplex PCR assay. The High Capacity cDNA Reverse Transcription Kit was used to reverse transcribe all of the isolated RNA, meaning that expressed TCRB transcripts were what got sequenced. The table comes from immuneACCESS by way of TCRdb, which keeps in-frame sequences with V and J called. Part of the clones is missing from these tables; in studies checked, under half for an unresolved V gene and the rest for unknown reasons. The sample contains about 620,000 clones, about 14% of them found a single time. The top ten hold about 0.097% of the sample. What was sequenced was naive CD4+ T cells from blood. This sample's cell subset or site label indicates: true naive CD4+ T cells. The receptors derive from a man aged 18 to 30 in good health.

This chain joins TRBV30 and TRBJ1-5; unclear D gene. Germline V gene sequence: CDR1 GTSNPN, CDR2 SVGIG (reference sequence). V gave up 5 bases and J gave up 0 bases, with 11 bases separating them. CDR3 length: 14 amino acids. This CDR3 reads CAWAGGYSNQPQHF. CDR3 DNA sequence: TGTGCCTGGGCGGGTGGATATAGCAATCAGCCCCAGCATTTT.

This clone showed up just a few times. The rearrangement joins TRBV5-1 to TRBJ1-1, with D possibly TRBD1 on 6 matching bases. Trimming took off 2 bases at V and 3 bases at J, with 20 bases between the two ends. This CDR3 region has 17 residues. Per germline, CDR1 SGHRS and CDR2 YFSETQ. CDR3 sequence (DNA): TGCGCCAGCAGCTTTTTCGTGGGGGCAGGGAGGGACACTGAAGCTTTCTTT. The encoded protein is CASSFFVGAGRDTEAFF.